These T cell receptor beta chains were read from a single sample in a study of T cells in Graves' hyperthyroidism and ophthalmopathy. Each CDR3 protein is one row after TCRdb ran MiXCR on the multiplex PCR reads. Of hundreds of thousands of distinct CDR3 sequences in the sample, 14% to 15% are singletons; the top ten hold approximately 4.2%. Material for sequencing was blood. Receptors originate from a woman between 40 and 50 years old with Graves' ophthalmopathy. CDR3s include the opening cysteine and the closing phenylalanine or tryptophan. D genes are given only for firm matches. The listing skips clone size in some rows; elsewhere it reads once, few, many or a size class.

v_call cdr3_length clone_size d_call cdr3_aa
TRBV30 13 few NA CAWTHSGDGIQYF
TRBV11-2 14 many NA CASSLLAVTGELFF
TRBV28 15 NA TRBD1 CASSRITGTGSEQFF
TRBV5-1 15 many NA CASSPASMNTGELFF
TRBV30 13 many NA CAWSTVWGTEAFF
TRBV6-6 21 NA NA CASSSIYRYTSGGANTGELFF
TRBV28 15 many NA CASIPPGGGPYEQYF
TRBV29-1 12 many NA CSFSGNSYEQYF
TRBV6-2/TRBV6-3 13 many NA CASSYPGAPEAFF
TRBV7-9 15 many NA CASSLSGEGGYEQYF
TRBV3-1 14 NA NA CASTLGVGNTEAFF
TRBV28 16 NA TRBD1 CASSELGTANTGELFF
TRBV11-2 14 many NA CASSPRTSTDTQYF
TRBV27 15 many NA CASSFWGTGANVLTF
TRBV12-3/TRBV12-4 15 many TRBD1 CASSLGTGSNQPQHF
TRBV19 13 many TRBD1 CATHRGLHYGYTF
TRBV7-9 15 NA TRBD1 CASSQTPGQSYGYTF
TRBV13 16 many NA CASSLGGVGGWYEQYF
TRBV2 15 many NA CASSEGGWGPTEAFF
TRBV29-1 14 NA NA CSVVYPGAPYEQYF
TRBV20-1 14 many NA CSARRPGDQETQYF
TRBV11-2 15 many TRBD1 CASSLGLGQGAEAFF
TRBV7-3 15 NA NA CASSLTGDGLYEQYF
TRBV6-5 17 NA TRBD1 CASSYSGSRQGIYEQYF
TRBV6-5 13 NA NA CASSYSGSSPLHF
TRBV30 14 NA TRBD1 CAGASGQYLYEQYF
TRBV4-1 15 many NA CASSQERSMGETQYF
TRBV5-1 15 once NA CASSHLGKGIYEQYF
TRBV27 13 few NA CASSLGFTDTQYF
TRBV12-5 13 many NA CASGLVPVYEQYF
TRBV6-2/TRBV6-3 13 many TRBD2 CASQRGNTGELFF
TRBV19 17 many TRBD2 CASSIPRGTSGGREQYF
TRBV11-2 15 many TRBD1 CASSPRQGRNTEAFF
TRBV6-2/TRBV6-3 13 many NA CASSSSGHWEQYF
TRBV5-1 16 NA TRBD1 CASSPRTGWRGETQYF
TRBV11-3 19 NA TRBD1 CASSFGTGGTNLDTGELFF
TRBV12-3/TRBV12-4 12 many NA CASGGNSYEQYF
TRBV6-2/TRBV6-3 15 many TRBD1 CASSYGGQGRQPQHF
TRBV29-1 14 NA NA CSVLTDHFPGELFF
TRBV9 14 many TRBD1 CASSFGTGGDEQYF
TRBV28 14 many TRBD2 CASIGASGTYEQYF
TRBV12-3/TRBV12-4 13 many NA CASSLGWDTEAFF
TRBV4-1 15 many TRBD2 CASSPTSGGQETQYF
TRBV28 14 many TRBD1 CASARDREFQPQHF
TRBV18 15 NA NA CASSPRRGPSYEQYF
TRBV20-1 10 few NA CSADSLVAFF
TRBV20-1 15 many NA CSARAERTDSYEQYF
TRBV7-8 12 few NA CASSLVEDTQYF
TRBV6-2/TRBV6-3 19 many TRBD1 CASTPSAAGTGGNLYGYTF
TRBV7-2 13 many NA CASSLMVNYEQYF
TRBV7-9 15 many TRBD2 CASSGARGGTYEQYF
TRBV5-1 15 many NA CASSKDSYSNQPQHF